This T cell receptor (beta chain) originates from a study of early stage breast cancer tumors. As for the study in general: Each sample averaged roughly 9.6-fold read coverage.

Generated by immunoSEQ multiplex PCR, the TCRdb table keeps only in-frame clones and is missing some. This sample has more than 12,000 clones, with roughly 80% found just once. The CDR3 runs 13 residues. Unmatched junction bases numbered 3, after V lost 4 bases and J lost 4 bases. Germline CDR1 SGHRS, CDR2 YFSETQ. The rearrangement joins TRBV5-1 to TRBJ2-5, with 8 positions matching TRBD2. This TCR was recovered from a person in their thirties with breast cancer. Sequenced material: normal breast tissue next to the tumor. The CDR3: CASSPGGGETQYF. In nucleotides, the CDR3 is TGCGCCAGCAGCCCGGGGGGGGGAGAGACCCAGTACTTC. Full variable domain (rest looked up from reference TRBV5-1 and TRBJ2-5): KAGVTQTPRYLIKTRGQQVTLSCSPISGHRSVSWYQQTPGQGLQFLFEYFSETQRNKGNFPGRFSGRQFSNSRSEMNVSTLELGDSALYLCASSPGGGETQYFGPGTRLLVL.